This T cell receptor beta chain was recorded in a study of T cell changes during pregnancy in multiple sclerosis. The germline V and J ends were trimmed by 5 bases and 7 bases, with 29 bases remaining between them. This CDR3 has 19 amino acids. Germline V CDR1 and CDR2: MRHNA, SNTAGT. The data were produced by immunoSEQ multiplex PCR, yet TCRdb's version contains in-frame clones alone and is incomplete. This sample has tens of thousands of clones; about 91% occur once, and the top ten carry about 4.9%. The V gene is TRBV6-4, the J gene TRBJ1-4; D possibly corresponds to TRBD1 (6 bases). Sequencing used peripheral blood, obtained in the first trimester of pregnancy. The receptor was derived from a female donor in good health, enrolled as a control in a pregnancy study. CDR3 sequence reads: CASSSRRLRHRVRREKLFF. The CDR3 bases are TGTGCCAGCAGTTCACGAAGATTAAGACACAGGGTCAGGCGTGAAAAACTGTTTTTT.